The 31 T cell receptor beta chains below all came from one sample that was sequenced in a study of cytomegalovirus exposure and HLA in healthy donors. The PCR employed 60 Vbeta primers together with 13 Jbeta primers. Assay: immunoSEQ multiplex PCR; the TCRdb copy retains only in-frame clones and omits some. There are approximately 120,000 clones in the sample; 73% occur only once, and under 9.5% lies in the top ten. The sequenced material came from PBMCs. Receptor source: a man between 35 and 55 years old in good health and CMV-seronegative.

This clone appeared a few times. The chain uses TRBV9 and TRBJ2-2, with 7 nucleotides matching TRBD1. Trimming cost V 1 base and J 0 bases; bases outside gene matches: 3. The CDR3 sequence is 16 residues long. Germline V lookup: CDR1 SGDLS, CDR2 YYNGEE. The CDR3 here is CASSVSGTANTGELFF. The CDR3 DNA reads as TGTGCCAGCAGCGTATCCGGGACAGCGAACACCGGGGAGCTGTTTTTT.

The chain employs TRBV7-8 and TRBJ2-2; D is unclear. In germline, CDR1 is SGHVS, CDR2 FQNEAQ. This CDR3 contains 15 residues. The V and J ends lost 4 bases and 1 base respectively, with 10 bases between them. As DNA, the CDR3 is TGTGCCAGCAGCTCCACTACGAAGAACACCGGGGAGCTGTTTTTT. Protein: CASSSTTKNTGELFF.

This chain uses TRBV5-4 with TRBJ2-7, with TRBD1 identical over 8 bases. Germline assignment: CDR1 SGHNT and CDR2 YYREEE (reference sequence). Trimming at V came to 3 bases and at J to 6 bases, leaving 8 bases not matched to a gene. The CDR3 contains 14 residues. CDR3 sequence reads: CASSSDRVNGEQYF. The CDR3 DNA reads TGTGCCAGCAGCTCGGACAGGGTGAATGGCGAGCAGTACTTC.

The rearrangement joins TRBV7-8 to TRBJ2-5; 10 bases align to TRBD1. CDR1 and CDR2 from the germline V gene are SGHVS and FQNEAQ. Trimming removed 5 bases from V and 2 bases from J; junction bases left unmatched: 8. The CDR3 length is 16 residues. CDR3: CASSDGTGAGQETQYF. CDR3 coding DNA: TGTGCCAGCAGCGACGGGACAGGGGCCGGACAAGAGACCCAGTACTTC.

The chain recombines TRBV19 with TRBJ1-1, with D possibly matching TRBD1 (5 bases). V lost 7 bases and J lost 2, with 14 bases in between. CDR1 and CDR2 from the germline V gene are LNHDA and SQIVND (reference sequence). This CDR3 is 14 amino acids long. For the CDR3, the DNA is TGTGCCAGTACCACAAGAACAGGTAACACTGAAGCTTTCTTT. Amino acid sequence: CASTTRTGNTEAFF.

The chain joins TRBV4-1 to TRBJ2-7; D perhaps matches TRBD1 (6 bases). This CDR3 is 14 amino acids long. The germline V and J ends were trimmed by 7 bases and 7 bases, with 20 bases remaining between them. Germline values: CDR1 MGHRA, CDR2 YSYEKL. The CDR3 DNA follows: TGCGCCAGCACCCCCAACAGGGCCCAGCGAGAGCAGTACTTC. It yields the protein CASTPNRAQREQYF.

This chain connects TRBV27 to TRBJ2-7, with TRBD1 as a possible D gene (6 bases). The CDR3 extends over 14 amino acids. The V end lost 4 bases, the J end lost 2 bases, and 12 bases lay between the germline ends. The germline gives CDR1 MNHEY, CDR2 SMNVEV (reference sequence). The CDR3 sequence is CASSSLGQTYEQYF. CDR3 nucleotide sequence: TGTGCCAGCAGTTCCCTCGGACAGACCTACGAGCAGTACTTC.

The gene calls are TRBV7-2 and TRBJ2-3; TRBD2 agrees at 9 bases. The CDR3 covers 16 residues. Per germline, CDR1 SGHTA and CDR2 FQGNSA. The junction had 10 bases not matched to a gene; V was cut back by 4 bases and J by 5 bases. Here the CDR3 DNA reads TGTGCCAGCAGCTCGAGGGAAGCGGGGGGAATAGATACGCAGTATTTT. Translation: CASSSREAGGIDTQYF. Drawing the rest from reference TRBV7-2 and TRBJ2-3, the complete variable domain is GAGVSQSPSNKVTEKGKDVELRCDPISGHTALYWYRQSLGQGLEFLIYFQGNSAPDKSGLPSDRFSAERTGGSVSTLTIQRTQQEDSAVYLCASSSREAGGIDTQYFGPGTRLTVL.

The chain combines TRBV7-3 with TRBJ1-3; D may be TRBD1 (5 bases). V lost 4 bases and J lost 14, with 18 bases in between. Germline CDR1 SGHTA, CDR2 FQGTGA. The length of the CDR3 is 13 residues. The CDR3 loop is CASSSSPGTPLYF. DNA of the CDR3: TGTGCCAGCAGCTCTTCACCGGGGACTCCTCTATATTTT.

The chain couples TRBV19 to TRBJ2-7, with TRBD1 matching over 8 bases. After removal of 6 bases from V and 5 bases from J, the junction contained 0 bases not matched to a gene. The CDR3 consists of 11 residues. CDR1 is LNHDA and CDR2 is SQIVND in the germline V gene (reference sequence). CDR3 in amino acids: CASRTGDEQYF. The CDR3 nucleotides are TGTGCCAGTAGGACAGGGGACGAGCAGTACTTC.

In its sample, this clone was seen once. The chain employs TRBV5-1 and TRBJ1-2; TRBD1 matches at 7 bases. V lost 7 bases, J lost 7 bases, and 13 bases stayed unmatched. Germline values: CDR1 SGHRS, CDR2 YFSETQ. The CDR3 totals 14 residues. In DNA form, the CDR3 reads TGCGCCAGCTGCGCCGACCTAAGACAGGGTGGCTACACCTTC. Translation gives CASCADLRQGGYTF.

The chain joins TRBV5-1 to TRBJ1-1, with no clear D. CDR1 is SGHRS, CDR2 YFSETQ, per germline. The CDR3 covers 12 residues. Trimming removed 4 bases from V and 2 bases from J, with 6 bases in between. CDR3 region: CASSLTNTEAFF. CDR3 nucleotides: TGCGCCAGCAGCCTAACCAACACTGAAGCTTTCTTT.

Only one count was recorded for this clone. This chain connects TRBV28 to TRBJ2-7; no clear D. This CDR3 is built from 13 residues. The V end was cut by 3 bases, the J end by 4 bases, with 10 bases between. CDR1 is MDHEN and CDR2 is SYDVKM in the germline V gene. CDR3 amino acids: CASSFPNRYEQYF. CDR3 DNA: TGTGCCAGCAGTTTTCCCAACAGATACGAGCAGTACTTC.

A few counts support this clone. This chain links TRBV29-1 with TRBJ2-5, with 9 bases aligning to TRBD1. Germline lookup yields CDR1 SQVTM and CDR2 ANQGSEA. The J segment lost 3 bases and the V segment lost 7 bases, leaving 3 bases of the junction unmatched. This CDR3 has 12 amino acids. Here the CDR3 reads CSGGQGKETQYF. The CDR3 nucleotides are TGCAGCGGAGGACAGGGGAAAGAGACCCAGTACTTC.

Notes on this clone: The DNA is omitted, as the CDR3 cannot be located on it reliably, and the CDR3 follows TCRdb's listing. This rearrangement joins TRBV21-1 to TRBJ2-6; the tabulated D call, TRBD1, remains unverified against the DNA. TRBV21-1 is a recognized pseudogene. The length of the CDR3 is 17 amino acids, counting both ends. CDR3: CASSSTGVGAGANVLTF.

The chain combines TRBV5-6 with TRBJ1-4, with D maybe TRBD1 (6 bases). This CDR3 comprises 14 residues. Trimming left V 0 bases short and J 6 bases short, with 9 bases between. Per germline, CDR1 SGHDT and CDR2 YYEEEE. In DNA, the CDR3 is TGTGCCAGCAGCTTGGGGACAGTGGATGAAAAACTGTTTTTT. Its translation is CASSLGTVDEKLFF.

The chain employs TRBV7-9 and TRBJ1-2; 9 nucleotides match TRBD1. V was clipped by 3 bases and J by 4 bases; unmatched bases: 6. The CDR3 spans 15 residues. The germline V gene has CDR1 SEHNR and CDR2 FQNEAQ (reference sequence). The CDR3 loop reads CASSFGTGRGYGYTF. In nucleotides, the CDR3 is TGTGCCAGCAGCTTCGGGACAGGGCGGGGCTATGGCTACACCTTC.

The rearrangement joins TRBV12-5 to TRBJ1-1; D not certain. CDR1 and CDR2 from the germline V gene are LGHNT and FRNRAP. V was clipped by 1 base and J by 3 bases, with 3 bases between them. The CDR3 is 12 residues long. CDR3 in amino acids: CASGLGDTEAFF. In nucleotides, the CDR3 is TGTGCTAGTGGTTTGGGAGACACTGAAGCTTTCTTT.

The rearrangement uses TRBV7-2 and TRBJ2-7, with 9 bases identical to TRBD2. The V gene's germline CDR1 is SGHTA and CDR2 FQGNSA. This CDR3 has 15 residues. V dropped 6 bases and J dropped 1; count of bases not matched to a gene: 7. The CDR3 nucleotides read TGTGCCAGCAGTCCCCTCGCGGGGGGGTCCTACGAGCAGTACTTC. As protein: CASSPLAGGSYEQYF.

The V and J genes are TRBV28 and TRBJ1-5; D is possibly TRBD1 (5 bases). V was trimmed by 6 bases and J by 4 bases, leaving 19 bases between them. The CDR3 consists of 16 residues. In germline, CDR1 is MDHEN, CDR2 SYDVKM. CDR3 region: CASSPNALGLNQPQHF. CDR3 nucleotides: TGTGCCAGCAGCCCCAACGCCCTGGGGCTTAATCAGCCCCAGCATTTT.

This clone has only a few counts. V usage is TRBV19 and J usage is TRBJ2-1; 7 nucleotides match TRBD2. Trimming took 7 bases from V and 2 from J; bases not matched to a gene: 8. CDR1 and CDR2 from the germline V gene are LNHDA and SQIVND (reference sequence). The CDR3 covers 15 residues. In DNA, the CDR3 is TGTGCCAGTAAAAGAGAAGCGGGAACCTACAATGAGCAGTTCTTC. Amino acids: CASKREAGTYNEQFF.

CDR3 residues: CATSRERGGVGSPLHF. In DNA, the CDR3 is TGTGCCACCAGCAGAGAAAGAGGAGGGGTGGGTTCACCCCTCCACTTT. The chain carries TRBV15 and TRBJ1-6, with D possibly TRBD1 on 5 matching bases. V was pared by 0 bases and J by 9 bases, with 15 bases between. Per germline, CDR1 LNHNV and CDR2 YYDKDF (reference sequence). The CDR3 contains 16 residues.

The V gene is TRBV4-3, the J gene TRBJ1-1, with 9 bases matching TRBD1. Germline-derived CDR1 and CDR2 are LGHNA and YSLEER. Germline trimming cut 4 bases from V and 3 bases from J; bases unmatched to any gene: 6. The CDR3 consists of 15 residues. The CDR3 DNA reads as TGCGCCAGCAGCCGAGTGGGACAGGGATACACTGAAGCTTTCTTT. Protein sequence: CASSRVGQGYTEAFF.

DNA of the CDR3: TGCGCCAGCAGCCAAGTTGGGGGGGATGGCTACACCTTC. It codes for CASSQVGGDGYTF. The J gene is TRBJ1-2, the V gene TRBV4-3, with D perhaps TRBD1 (5 bases). The CDR3 runs to 13 residues. V gave up 1 base and J gave up 6 bases, with 9 bases separating them. CDR1 is LGHNA and CDR2 is YSLEER in the germline V gene.

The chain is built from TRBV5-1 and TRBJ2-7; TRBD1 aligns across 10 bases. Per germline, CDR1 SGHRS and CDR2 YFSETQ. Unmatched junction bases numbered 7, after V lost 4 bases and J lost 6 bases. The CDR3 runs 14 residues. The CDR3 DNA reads TGCGCCAGCAGCGGAGGGACAGGGGCTGTCGAGCAGTACTTC. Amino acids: CASSGGTGAVEQYF.

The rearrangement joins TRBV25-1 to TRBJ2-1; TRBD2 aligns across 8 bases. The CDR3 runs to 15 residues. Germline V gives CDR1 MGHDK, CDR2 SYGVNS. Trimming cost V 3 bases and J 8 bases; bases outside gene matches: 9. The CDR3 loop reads CASSDGGAGEDEQFF. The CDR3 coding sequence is TGTGCCAGCAGTGACGGTGGAGCGGGGGAAGATGAGCAGTTCTTC.

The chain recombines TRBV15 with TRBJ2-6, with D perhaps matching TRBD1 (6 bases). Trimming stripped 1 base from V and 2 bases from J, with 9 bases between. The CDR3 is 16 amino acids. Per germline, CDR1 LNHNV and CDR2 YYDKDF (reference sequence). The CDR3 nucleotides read TGTGCCACCAGCAGAGGCAGGGGCGCTGGGGCCAACGTCCTGACTTTC. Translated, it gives CATSRGRGAGANVLTF.

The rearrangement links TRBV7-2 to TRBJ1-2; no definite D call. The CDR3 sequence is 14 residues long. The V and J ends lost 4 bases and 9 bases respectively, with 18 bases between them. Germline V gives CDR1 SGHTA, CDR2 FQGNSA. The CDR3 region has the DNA TGTGCCAGCAGCTGGCCTAGTGCCCCGGCGAGCTACACCTTC. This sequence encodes CASSWPSAPASYTF.

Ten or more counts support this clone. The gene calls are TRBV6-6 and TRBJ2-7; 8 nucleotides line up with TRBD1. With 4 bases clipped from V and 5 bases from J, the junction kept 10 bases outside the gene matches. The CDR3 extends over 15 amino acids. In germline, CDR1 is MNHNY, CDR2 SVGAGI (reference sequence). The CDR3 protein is CASSSNGQGFDEQYF. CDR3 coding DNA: TGTGCCAGCAGTTCGAACGGACAGGGTTTCGACGAGCAGTACTTC.

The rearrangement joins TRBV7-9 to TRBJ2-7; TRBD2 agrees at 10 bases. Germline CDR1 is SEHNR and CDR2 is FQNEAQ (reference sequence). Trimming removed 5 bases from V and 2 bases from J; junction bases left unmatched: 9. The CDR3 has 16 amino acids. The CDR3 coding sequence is TGTGCCAGCAGCCCACGCGGGACTAGCGCGACCTACGAGCAGTACTTC. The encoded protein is CASSPRGTSATYEQYF.

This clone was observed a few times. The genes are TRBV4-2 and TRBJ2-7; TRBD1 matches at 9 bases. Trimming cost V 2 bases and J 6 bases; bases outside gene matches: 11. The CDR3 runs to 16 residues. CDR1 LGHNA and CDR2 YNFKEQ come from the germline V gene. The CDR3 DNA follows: TGTGCCAGCAGCCAAAGACCGGGACAGGGCCTCGTCGAGCAGTACTTC. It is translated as CASSQRPGQGLVEQYF.